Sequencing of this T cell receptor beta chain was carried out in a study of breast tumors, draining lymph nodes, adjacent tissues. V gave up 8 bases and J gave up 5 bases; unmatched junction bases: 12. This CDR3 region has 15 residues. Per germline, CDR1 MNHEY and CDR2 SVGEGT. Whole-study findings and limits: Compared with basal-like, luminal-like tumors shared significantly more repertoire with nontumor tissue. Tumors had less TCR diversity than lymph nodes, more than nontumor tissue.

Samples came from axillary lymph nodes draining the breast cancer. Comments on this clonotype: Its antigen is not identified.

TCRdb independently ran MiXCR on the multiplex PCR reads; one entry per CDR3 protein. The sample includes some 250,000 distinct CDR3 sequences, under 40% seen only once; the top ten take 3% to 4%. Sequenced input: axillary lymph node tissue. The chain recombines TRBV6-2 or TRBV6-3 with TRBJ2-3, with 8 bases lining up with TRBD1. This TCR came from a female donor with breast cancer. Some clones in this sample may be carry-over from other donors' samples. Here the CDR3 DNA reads TGTGCCAGCTATGACAGGGGCCCCCTCTTAGATACGCAGTATTTT. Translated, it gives CASYDRGPLLDTQYF.